These 8 T cell receptor beta chains came from one sample sequenced in a study of T cell repertoires in cytomegalovirus infection. Which antigens these TCRs recognize remains unknown. MiXCR was run by TCRdb on the reads, yielding one entry per CDR3 protein. This sample has hundreds of thousands of distinct CDR3 sequences, with about 42% found just once. This material consisted of cultured PBMCs, taken from culture after CMV antigen stimulation. The receptors stem from a human donor in good health (CMV status not recorded). Some clones in this sample may be carry-over from other donors' samples.

The rearrangement uses TRBV7-2 and TRBJ1-5; tentatively, D is TRBD1 (5 bases). Germline V gene data show CDR1 as SGHTA and CDR2 as FQGNSA. The CDR3 totals 15 residues. The V and J ends lost 2 bases and 9 bases respectively, with 17 bases between them. The CDR3: CASSLSGTADMPQHF. The CDR3 DNA reads TGTGCCAGCAGCTTAAGCGGGACGGCAGATATGCCCCAGCATTTT.

The chain couples TRBV7-6 to TRBJ2-6; the D is unclear. The germline CDR1 and CDR2 sequences are SGHVS and FNYEAQ. The length of the CDR3 is 15 residues. V was trimmed by 5 bases and J by 2 bases, leaving 10 bases between them. The CDR3 coding sequence is TGTGCCAGCAGCCCAGCATGGGCTGGGGCCAACGTCCTGACTTTC. It encodes CASSPAWAGANVLTF.

This clonotype was seen more than once but under ten times. The chain uses TRBV7-2 and TRBJ1-5, with no clear D. The V end was cut by 2 bases, the J end by 0 bases, with 8 bases between. Per germline, CDR1 SGHTA and CDR2 FQGNSA. CDR3 length: 15 amino acids. The CDR3 region has the DNA TGTGCCAGCAGCTTAACGGGTATTAGCAATCAGCCCCAGCATTTT. This codes for CASSLTGISNQPQHF. Together with reference TRBV7-2 and TRBJ1-5, the CDR3 gives the full variable domain: GAGVSQSPSNKVTEKGKDVELRCDPISGHTALYWYRQSLGQGLEFLIYFQGNSAPDKSGLPSDRFSAERTGGSVSTLTIQRTQQEDSAVYLCASSLTGISNQPQHFGDGTRLSIL.

V and J are TRBV11-2 and TRBJ1-1, with D tentatively TRBD1 (6 bases). The CDR3 totals 14 residues. Germline CDR1 and CDR2: SGHAT and FQNNGV. The V end was cut by 8 bases, the J end by 1 base, with 14 bases between. Here the CDR3 reads CASHPVGGNTEAFF. The DNA for the CDR3 is TGTGCCAGCCACCCAGTAGGGGGGAACACTGAAGCTTTCTTT.

There are a few counts of this clonotype. The chain employs TRBV7-8 and TRBJ1-1; D might be TRBD1 (5 bases). The V gene's germline CDR1 is SGHVS and CDR2 FQNEAQ. V lost 2 bases to trimming and J lost 6 bases, with 16 bases between them. CDR3 size: 15 residues. CDR3 in DNA: TGTGCCAGCAGCTTATCTTCTAGGGGAAACTCTGAAGCTTTCTTT. It specifies CASSLSSRGNSEAFF. Combining the CDR3 with reference TRBV7-8 and TRBJ1-1 gives the whole variable domain GAGVSQSPRYKVAKRGQDVALRCDPISGHVSLFWYQQALGQGPEFLTYFQNEAQLDKSGLPSDRFFAERPEGSVSTLKIQRTQQEDSAVYLCASSLSSRGNSEAFFGQGTRLTVV.

The chain couples TRBV10-2 to TRBJ2-3; D is unresolved. This CDR3 contains 14 residues. CDR1 and CDR2 (germline): WSHSY, SAAADI. Trimming stripped 4 bases from V and 2 bases from J, with 10 bases between. The CDR3 nucleotides are TGCGCCAGCAGTGTCGCCAGACTCACAGATACGCAGTATTTT. As protein: CASSVARLTDTQYF.

This clonotype was recorded a few times. V and J are TRBV12-3 or TRBV12-4 and TRBJ2-4; no definite D call. The CDR3 length is 14 residues. With 6 bases removed from V and 2 bases from J, the gap between germline ends came to 11 bases. CDR3 sequence (DNA): TGTGCCAGCAGCCCCAGTGGGTCCAAAAACATTCAGTACTTC. This translates into CASSPSGSKNIQYF.

V gene TRBV20-1 combines with J gene TRBJ1-1, with 7 nucleotides matching TRBD1. The CDR3 extends over 14 amino acids. The V segment lost 5 bases and the J segment 5 bases; nucleotides outside the gene matches: 11. Germline CDR1 is DFQATT and CDR2 is SNEGSKA (reference sequence). CDR3 in DNA: TGCAGTGCTCAGGGAGGGGGCGCCCGGACTGAAGCTTTCTTT. This sequence encodes CSAQGGGARTEAFF.